These T cell receptor beta chains were read from a single sample in a study of cytomegalovirus exposure and HLA in healthy donors. Sequenced by immunoSEQ multiplex PCR; TCRdb stores in-frame clones only, minus some. The sample lists 75,000 to 100,000 clones, around 72% occurring once. The source material was PBMCs. Every receptor here comes from a male donor in good health and CMV-seronegative. Each CDR3 is given with its conserved first and last residue. The D gene is left open where the match is weak. Size is omitted from some rows. Given values are once, few, many or a class for expanded clones.

v_gene: TRBV27; j_gene: TRBJ2-2; abundance: -; d_gene: TRBD1; CDR3aa: CASSWDRNTGELFF; CDR3nt: TGTGCCAGCAGTTGGGACAGAAACACCGGGGAGCTGTTTTTT
v_gene: TRBV19; j_gene: TRBJ2-3; abundance: -; d_gene: TRBD2; CDR3aa: CASSIQRGSTDTQYF; CDR3nt: TGTGCCAGTAGCATACAGCGGGGGAGCACAGATACGCAGTATTTT
v_gene: TRBV11-3; j_gene: TRBJ1-1; abundance: -; d_gene: -; CDR3aa: CASSLGSGSGITEAFF; CDR3nt: TGTGCCAGCAGCTTAGGATCCGGCTCGGGGATCACTGAAGCTTTCTTT
v_gene: TRBV27; j_gene: TRBJ2-7; abundance: once; d_gene: TRBD2; CDR3aa: CASSLGLAGHYEQYF; CDR3nt: TGTGCCAGCAGTTTAGGACTAGCGGGGCACTACGAGCAGTACTTC
v_gene: TRBV5-1; j_gene: TRBJ1-5; abundance: -; d_gene: -; CDR3aa: CASSPGTTGLQPQHF; CDR3nt: TGCGCCAGCAGCCCCGGTACGACAGGTTTGCAGCCCCAGCATTTT
v_gene: TRBV5-4; j_gene: TRBJ1-1; abundance: -; d_gene: TRBD1; CDR3aa: CASSLVPGQGGTEAFF; CDR3nt: TGTGCCAGCAGCTTGGTTCCGGGACAGGGGGGAACTGAAGCTTTCTTT
v_gene: TRBV5-1; j_gene: TRBJ2-7; abundance: -; d_gene: TRBD1; CDR3aa: CASSPGDSPYEQYF; CDR3nt: TGCGCCAGCAGCCCAGGGGACAGCCCTTACGAGCAGTACTTC
v_gene: TRBV5-6; j_gene: TRBJ2-7; abundance: -; d_gene: TRBD1; CDR3aa: CASSSGQGKYEQYF; CDR3nt: TGTGCCAGCAGCTCAGGACAGGGGAAGTACGAGCAGTACTTC
v_gene: TRBV6-5; j_gene: TRBJ1-2; abundance: once; d_gene: -; CDR3aa: CASSYTGRSNYGYTF; CDR3nt: TGTGCCAGCAGTTATACAGGAAGATCTAACTATGGCTACACCTTC
v_gene: TRBV19; j_gene: TRBJ1-5; abundance: -; d_gene: TRBD1; CDR3aa: CASKRPGQRHSNQPQHF; CDR3nt: TGTGCCAGCAAAAGACCGGGACAGCGACATAGCAATCAGCCCCAGCATTTT
v_gene: TRBV5-4; j_gene: TRBJ1-1; abundance: -; d_gene: -; CDR3aa: CASSFSSGRGSNTEAFF; CDR3nt: TGTGCCAGCAGCTTCTCGTCAGGGAGGGGCTCGAACACTGAAGCTTTCTTT
v_gene: TRBV19; j_gene: TRBJ2-5; abundance: -; d_gene: -; CDR3aa: CASSMQGSRETQYF; CDR3nt: TGTGCCAGTAGTATGCAGGGATCGCGGGAGACCCAGTACTTC
v_gene: TRBV2; j_gene: TRBJ1-5; abundance: -; d_gene: TRBD1; CDR3aa: CATRQGASQPQHF; CDR3nt: TGTGCCACAAGACAGGGGGCTAGTCAGCCCCAGCATTTT
v_gene: TRBV5-1; j_gene: TRBJ2-3; abundance: -; d_gene: TRBD1; CDR3aa: CASSLAGTGVDTQYF; CDR3nt: TGCGCCAGCAGCTTGGCCGGGACAGGGGTGGATACGCAGTATTTT
v_gene: TRBV6-5; j_gene: TRBJ1-5; abundance: -; d_gene: -; CDR3aa: CASSRPNQPQHF; CDR3nt: TGTGCCAGCAGCCGTCCCAATCAGCCCCAGCATTTT
v_gene: TRBV7-8; j_gene: TRBJ1-1; abundance: -; d_gene: -; CDR3aa: CASSLPTRGAEAFF; CDR3nt: TGTGCCAGCAGCTTACCCACCCGGGGGGCTGAAGCTTTCTTT
v_gene: TRBV6-6; j_gene: TRBJ1-2; abundance: -; d_gene: -; CDR3aa: CASSYFGRGDYGYTF; CDR3nt: TGTGCCAGCAGTTACTTCGGCAGGGGAGACTATGGCTACACCTTC